This TCR beta chain stems from a study of graft-versus-host responses after intestinal transplantation. Study details: Multivisceral, liver-intestinal, or isolated intestinal transplants were performed in recipients.

This clone turned up a few times. CDR1 SGHAT and CDR2 FQNNGV come from the germline V gene. The CDR3 has 14 amino acids. Trimming took off 2 bases at V and 0 bases at J, with 7 bases between the two ends. Whole-study results and caveats: Detected in recipient marrow were GvH clones, some of which were first observed in ileum or blood.

Profiling relied on immunoSEQ multiplex PCR, and the TCRdb table lists in-frame clones only, not all of them. The data contain over 15,000 clones, roughly 40% of them singletons. The researchers put roughly 200,000 CFSE-labeled responder cells into plates with roughly 200,000 irradiated, violet-dye-labeled stimulator cells. The reaction was completed, and proliferating CFSE-low CD3+CD4+ and CD3+CD8+ responders were then sorted. This sequence joins TRBV11-2 and TRBJ2-5; D is unclear. The material sequenced was alloreactive CD4+ T cells from a mixed lymphocyte reaction culture, taken before transplantation. Subset: CFSE-low proliferating T cells sorted from approximately 6-day pre-transplant mixed lymphocyte reaction (GvH or HvG direction). The TCR originated in a human patient who was an organ donor for intestinal transplantation. CDR3 amino acids: CASSLSENQETQYF. For the CDR3, the DNA is TGTGCCAGCAGCTTATCGGAGAACCAAGAGACCCAGTACTTC. Full variable domain (rest looked up from reference TRBV11-2 and TRBJ2-5): EAGVAQSPRYKIIEKRQSVAFWCNPISGHATLYWYQQILGQGPKLLIQFQNNGVVDDSQLPKDRFSAERLKGVDSTLKIQPAKLEDSAVYLCASSLSENQETQYFGPGTRLLVL.